The rows below give T cell receptor beta chains drawn from one sample of a study of tumor-infiltrating lymphocytes in primary liver carcinoma. One entry per CDR3 protein, called by TCRdb with MiXCR from the multiplex PCR reads. The sample lists roughly 80,000 distinct CDR3 sequences; 71% were seen once. The specimen sequenced was liver tumor tissue from sampling region 4. The receptor set was obtained from a woman aged 55-70 years with primary liver carcinoma and hepatitis B virus infection. CDR3s include the opening cysteine and the closing phenylalanine or tryptophan. The order of the fields is D gene, clone size, V gene, J gene, CDR3 DNA, CDR3 protein. The D gene is left open where the match is weak. Not all rows give a size; the values are once, few, many and, for expanded clones, a class.

d_call: NA; clone_size: NA; v_call: TRBV10-2; j_call: TRBJ2-1; cdr3_nt: TGCGCCAGCAGTACGATAGCAGCTACCTATGGTGAGCAGTTCTTC; cdr3_aa: CASSTIAATYGEQFF
d_call: TRBD1; clone_size: NA; v_call: TRBV11-3; j_call: TRBJ2-7; cdr3_nt: TGTGCCAGCAGCTTCTTCCCCCGGGACAGCTACGAGCAGTACTTC; cdr3_aa: CASSFFPRDSYEQYF
d_call: TRBD2; clone_size: many; v_call: TRBV11-3; j_call: TRBJ2-2; cdr3_nt: TGTGCCAGCAGCTTAGGGCGGATAGCGGGAGGGAACACCGGGGAGCTGTTTTTT; cdr3_aa: CASSLGRIAGGNTGELFF
d_call: NA; clone_size: once; v_call: TRBV12-3/TRBV12-4; j_call: TRBJ2-2; cdr3_nt: TGTGCCAGCACCAGAAGGAAAACCTCCACCGGGGAACTGCTTTTT; cdr3_aa: CASTRRKTSTGELLF
d_call: TRBD2; clone_size: NA; v_call: TRBV7-9; j_call: TRBJ2-1; cdr3_nt: TGTGCCAGCAGCTTGGGACTAACGGAAGTCTATAATGAGCAGTCCTTC; cdr3_aa: CASSLGLTEVYNEQSF
d_call: TRBD1; clone_size: NA; v_call: TRBV28; j_call: TRBJ2-1; cdr3_nt: TGTGTCAGCAGCTCCCATGGGGACAGACCCCTGAATGAGCAGTTCTTC; cdr3_aa: CVSSSHGDRPLNEQFF
d_call: TRBD1; clone_size: many; v_call: TRBV5-4; j_call: TRBJ1-2; cdr3_nt: TGTGCCAGCAGCTCACGGACAGGGGATAACTATGGCTACACCTTC; cdr3_aa: CASSSRTGDNYGYTF
d_call: TRBD2; clone_size: NA; v_call: TRBV4-2; j_call: TRBJ2-5; cdr3_nt: TGTGCCAGCAACCAAACCGGGACTATGAATGTCCCAGAGACCCAGTTTTTC; cdr3_aa: CASNQTGTMNVPETQFF
d_call: NA; clone_size: NA; v_call: TRBV4-1; j_call: TRBJ2-1; cdr3_nt: TGCGCCAGCAATCAAGGGGCTTGGGGAGGTTCCTACAATGAGCAGTTCTTC; cdr3_aa: CASNQGAWGGSYNEQFF
d_call: NA; clone_size: NA; v_call: TRBV6-5; j_call: TRBJ1-1; cdr3_nt: TGTGCCAGCTCTATAAGACCGGGACGTCCTAACACTGAAGCTTTCTTT; cdr3_aa: CASSIRPGRPNTEAFF
d_call: NA; clone_size: NA; v_call: TRBV4-1; j_call: TRBJ2-4; cdr3_nt: TGTGCCAGCAGCCAAGGTCAACCCCAGCCGGTGAGGATTCGGTACTTC; cdr3_aa: CASSQGQPQPVRIRYF
d_call: TRBD1; clone_size: NA; v_call: TRBV14; j_call: TRBJ2-7; cdr3_nt: TGTGCCAGCAGCCATCAATCGACAGGGGGCAACTACGAGCAGTACTTC; cdr3_aa: CASSHQSTGGNYEQYF
d_call: TRBD2; clone_size: NA; v_call: TRBV11-2; j_call: TRBJ2-1; cdr3_nt: TGTGCCAGCAGCTATGGAACTGGCGGGGGATATAATGAGCAGTTCTTC; cdr3_aa: CASSYGTGGGYNEQFF
d_call: NA; clone_size: NA; v_call: TRBV4-1; j_call: TRBJ2-2; cdr3_nt: TGCGCCAGCAGCCTAGCCACTAGCTCCCAACAGGGCGGGGAGCTGTTTTTT; cdr3_aa: CASSLATSSQQGGELFF
d_call: NA; clone_size: NA; v_call: TRBV11-2; j_call: TRBJ1-2; cdr3_nt: TGTACCAGCAGCTTAGATCCGATCAGGGCGCTGCGCTATGGCAACATCTTC; cdr3_aa: CTSSLDPIRALRYGNIF
d_call: TRBD1; clone_size: NA; v_call: TRBV9; j_call: TRBJ1-1; cdr3_nt: TGTGCCAGCAGCGTGCGGGGACAGCAGAACACTGAAGCTTTCTTT; cdr3_aa: CASSVRGQQNTEAFF
d_call: TRBD2; clone_size: NA; v_call: TRBV3-1; j_call: TRBJ2-7; cdr3_nt: TGTGCCAGCAGCCAAGGCCTAGCGGGAGTCCTGGACTTC; cdr3_aa: CASSQGLAGVLDF
d_call: NA; clone_size: NA; v_call: TRBV6-5; j_call: TRBJ2-7; cdr3_nt: TGTGCCAGCATCCGCCCTCAGGGGAGCGAACAGTACTTC; cdr3_aa: CASIRPQGSEQYF
d_call: TRBD1; clone_size: NA; v_call: TRBV19; j_call: TRBJ1-1; cdr3_nt: TGTGCCAGTACCCCTTCCGACAGGGTGGCTGAAGCTTTCTTT; cdr3_aa: CASTPSDRVAEAFF
d_call: TRBD2; clone_size: NA; v_call: TRBV29-1; j_call: TRBJ2-3; cdr3_nt: TGCAGGGTTGACGAACTAGCGGCAGATACGCAGTATTTT; cdr3_aa: CRVDELAADTQYF
d_call: NA; clone_size: NA; v_call: TRBV18; j_call: TRBJ2-1; cdr3_nt: TGTGCCAGCTCTCTCAACAGGGACACCTACAATGAGCAGTTCTTC; cdr3_aa: CASSLNRDTYNEQFF